Described below is a single T cell receptor beta chain sequence and its context. Its antigen is unidentified. PCR was performed using 60 Vbeta and 13 Jbeta primers. Data came from immunoSEQ multiplex PCR; TCRdb stores just in-frame clones and leaves some out. This table has 130,000 or so clones, roughly three fifths appearing once. This sample is part of a study of cytomegalovirus exposure and HLA in healthy donors. The overall study: An earlier analysis identified 117 million unique TCR beta sequences in some 170 million T cells. Study results and limitations: Confirmation was obtained in vitro that a few CMV-associated chains are specific for CMV antigens.

Donors in the study were healthy people who gave bone marrow. This CDR3 has 15 amino acids. Germline V gene lookup returns CDR1 SNHLY and CDR2 FYNNEI. Trimming removed 1 base from V and 3 bases from J; junction bases left unmatched: 6. This chain connects TRBV2 to TRBJ2-7; 7 bases fit TRBD1. The specimen was PBMCs. The TCR was taken from a woman between 40 and 55 years old in good health and CMV-seropositive. Here the CDR3 reads CASSEVEGALYEQYF. CDR3 in DNA: TGTGCCAGCAGTGAAGTCGAGGGGGCCCTCTACGAGCAGTACTTC.